The 21 T cell receptor beta chains reported below all come from one sample, sequenced in a study of breast tumors, draining lymph nodes, adjacent tissues. TCRdb fed the multiplex PCR reads into MiXCR, producing one record per CDR3 protein. Of 130,000 or so distinct CDR3 sequences detected, around a third appear once; the ten largest clones hold 2.3%. The lymph nodes were axillary draining lymph nodes from breast cancer patients. The sequencing input was axillary lymph node tissue. The receptor set was obtained from a female donor with breast cancer. Some clones in this sample may be carry-over from other donors' samples.

The J gene is TRBJ2-6, the V gene TRBV7-9; possible D gene TRBD1, 6 bases. Germline V lookup: CDR1 SEHNR, CDR2 FQNEAQ (reference sequence). The V end lost 4 bases, the J end lost 4 bases, and 11 bases lay between the germline ends. The CDR3 consists of 15 residues. The CDR3: CASSSLGTGANVLTF. CDR3 in DNA: TGTGCCAGCAGCTCCCTGGGGACAGGGGCCAACGTCCTGACTTTC.

V usage is TRBV6-2 or TRBV6-3 and J usage is TRBJ1-6, with D possibly TRBD1 on 5 matching bases. The length of the CDR3 is 15 residues. CDR1 is MNHEY, CDR2 SVGEGT, per germline. Trimming removed 11 bases at V and 9 bases at J, with 23 bases between. Written as DNA, the CDR3 is TGTGCCGGCATACTCGGTGGGGGGGGTGTTTCACCCCTCCACTTT. Amino acid sequence: CAGILGGGGVSPLHF.

This clonotype occurred many times. This chain joins TRBV6-1 and TRBJ2-7, with TRBD1 matching over 8 bases. V dropped 5 bases and J dropped 6; count of bases not matched to a gene: 6. Per germline, CDR1 MNHNS and CDR2 SASEGT. The CDR3 runs 13 residues. CDR3 residues: CASSLPGGGEQYV. The CDR3 DNA sequence: TGTGCCAGCAGTCTCCCAGGGGGCGGCGAGCAGTACGTC.

This clonotype was observed at least ten times. The chain recombines TRBV19 with TRBJ1-2; 7 bases are shared with TRBD1. The CDR3 has 15 amino acids. V gave up 5 bases and J gave up 3 bases; unmatched junction bases: 9. Germline CDR1 is LNHDA and CDR2 is SQIVND (reference sequence). This CDR3 reads CASSAQQGIYYGYTF. The CDR3 nucleotides read TGTGCCAGTAGTGCCCAACAGGGGATCTACTATGGCTACACCTTC.

The CDR3 protein is CASLGDYQGQYV. The CDR3 nucleotides are TGTGCCAGCCTAGGAGACTACCAAGGGCAGTACGTC. V is TRBV6-5 and J is TRBJ2-7; TRBD2 might be the D (5 bases). The CDR3 covers 12 residues. CDR1 and CDR2 (germline): MNHEY, SVGAGI. Trimming left V 8 bases short and J 9 bases short, with 17 bases between.

This clonotype was seen ten or more times. The chain employs TRBV2 and TRBJ2-5; 10 bases match TRBD2. With 5 bases clipped from V and 2 bases from J, the junction kept 8 bases outside the gene matches. Per germline, CDR1 SNHLY and CDR2 FYNNEI. The CDR3 loop spans 16 amino acids. The DNA of the CDR3 is TGTGCCAGCAGTAAACCTAGCGGGGGCCCTCAAGAGACCCAGTACTTC. Its translation is CASSKPSGGPQETQYF.

Concerning this clonotype itself: At one of its ends the junction is not consistent with the germline gene, which may arise from a read error. The chain joins TRBV7-3 to TRBJ1-6, with 7 nucleotides matching TRBD1. The CDR3 runs 18 residues. Germline lookup yields CDR1 SGHTA and CDR2 FQGTGA. The CDR3 region is CASGQDLTGRSYNPPLHF. CDR3 coding DNA: TGCGCCAGCGGCCAAGATTTGACAGGGAGGTCCTATAATCCACCCCTCCACTTT. Supplemented by reference TRBV7-3 and TRBJ1-6, the full variable domain reads GAGVSQTPSNKVTEKGKYVELRCDPISGHTALYWYRQSLGQGPEFLIYFQGTGAADDSGLPNDRFFAVRPEGSVSTLKIQRTERGDSAVYLCASGQDLTGRSYNPPLHFGNGTRLTVT.

The V call is TRBV4-3, the J call TRBJ2-7; the match to TRBD1 covers 12 bases. Germline V CDR1 and CDR2: LGHNA, YSLEER. The CDR3 has 17 amino acids. After removal of 1 base from V and 3 bases from J, the junction contained 7 bases not matched to a gene. DNA of the CDR3: TGCGCCAGCAGCCAAGCCCGGGGGACAGGGGGCGGCTACGAGCAGTACTTC. Its protein product is CASSQARGTGGGYEQYF.

In this sample, this clonotype turned up many times. This chain links TRBV3-1 with TRBJ1-6; D uncertain. CDR3 length: 14 residues. Germline CDR1 and CDR2: LGHDT and YNNKEL (reference sequence). V lost 0 bases, J lost 10 bases, and 10 bases lay in between. CDR3 nucleotides: TGTGCCAGCAGCCAAGAGGAGGGCGGCTCACCCCTCCACTTT. Its translation is CASSQEEGGSPLHF.

In this sample, this clonotype turned up many times. The V gene is TRBV6-6, the J gene TRBJ2-7; D remains unclear. Per the germline V gene, CDR1 is MNHNY and CDR2 is SVGAGI (reference sequence). This CDR3 is 13 amino acids long. V dropped 5 bases and J dropped 5 bases, with 13 bases sitting between them. CDR3 in amino acids: CASSHLQGNEQYV. The DNA for the CDR3 is TGTGCCAGCAGTCACCTCCAAGGGAACGAGCAGTACGTC.

There are a few counts of this clonotype. This may be a read error: a much more frequent sequence differs by one nucleotide. The gene calls are TRBV6-5 and TRBJ2-7; 7 nucleotides line up with TRBD1. CDR3 size: 14 residues. The germline CDR1 and CDR2 sequences are MNHEY and SVGAGI. CDR3 amino acids: CASSLDRTSCEQYF. The CDR3 DNA follows: TGTGCCAGCAGTCTGGACAGGACCTCCTGCGAGCAGTACTTC.

This clonotype occurred a few times. A much bigger clone sits one base away, suggesting this may be a read error. V is TRBV6-5 and J is TRBJ1-2; D call uncertain. Germline V lookup: CDR1 MNHEY, CDR2 SVGAGI. This CDR3 is built from 12 residues. The V end was cut by 6 bases, the J end by 8 bases, with 13 bases between. CDR3 nucleotides: TGTGCCAGCAGATCACCCCTGGGAGGCTACACCTTC. It encodes CASRSPLGGYTF.

This chain connects TRBV5-1 to TRBJ2-7; D possibly corresponds to TRBD2 (6 bases). Per the germline V gene, CDR1 is SGHRS and CDR2 is YFSETQ. This CDR3 has 16 amino acids. With 1 base removed from V and 2 bases from J, the gap between germline ends came to 16 bases. The CDR3 sequence: CASSLRATGLAYEQYF. The CDR3 nucleotides are TGCGCCAGCAGCTTGAGGGCAACGGGACTCGCCTACGAGCAGTACTTC.

About this clonotype: This sequence may be a read error, since a much larger clone differs from it by one base. This chain joins TRBV13 and TRBJ1-2; D perhaps matches TRBD1 (6 bases). The germline gives CDR1 PRHDT, CDR2 FYEKMQ (reference sequence). The CDR3 spans 15 residues. V lost 7 bases and J lost 7, with 22 bases in between. CDR3 region: CASTRPTGALSGYTF. CDR3 in DNA: TGTGCCAGCACCCGGCCCACGGGGGCTCTGTCTGGCTACACCTTC.

This clonotype was found many times. The junction and the germline gene differ at one end; a read error may be behind it. CDR3 loop: CASSLTRTGELFF. Written as DNA, the CDR3 is TGTGCCAGCAGCCTAACTAGGACCGGGGAGCTGTTTTTT. The chain couples TRBV7-3 to TRBJ2-2; a weak D match, TRBD2 (5 bases). There are 13 residues in the CDR3. The germline CDR1 and CDR2 sequences are SGHTA and FQGTGA. The complete variable domain, with remaining parts taken from reference TRBV7-3 and TRBJ2-2, reads GAGVSQTPSNKVTEKGKYVELRCDPISGHTALYWYRQSLGQGPEFLIYFQGTGAADDSGLPNDRFFAVRPEGSVSTLKIQRTERGDSAVYLCASSLTRTGELFFGEGSRLTVL.

Notes on this clonotype: A single base separates this from a much larger clone, so it may be a read error. J is TRBJ1-2 and V is TRBV3-1; TRBD1 aligns across 9 bases. V gave up 8 bases and J gave up 8 bases; unmatched junction bases: 9. The CDR3 contains 13 residues. The germline gives CDR1 LGHDT, CDR2 YNNKEL (reference sequence). CDR3: CASGFGGTGGYTF. CDR3 DNA: TGTGCCAGCGGGTTTGGAGGGACAGGGGGCTACACCTTC.

This clonotype occurred many times. This sequence joins TRBV3-1 and TRBJ2-7; 8 nucleotides agree with TRBD1. The V and J ends lost 8 bases and 2 bases, in that order; junction bases with no gene match: 8. The CDR3 is made up of 14 amino acids. The germline V gene has CDR1 LGHDT and CDR2 YNNKEL (reference sequence). This CDR3 reads CASSSPGQAYEQYF. The DNA of the CDR3 is TGTGCCAGCTCCTCCCCGGGACAGGCCTACGAGCAGTACTTC.

This clonotype has only a few counts. The chain recombines TRBV12-3 or TRBV12-4 with TRBJ1-1; 8 nucleotides agree with TRBD1. V lost 3 bases, J lost 0 bases, and 0 bases stayed unmatched. The CDR3 spans 14 residues. The CDR3 region is CASSLTGVNTEAFF. CDR3 nucleotides: TGTGCCAGCAGTTTGACAGGGGTGAACACTGAAGCTTTCTTT.

Turning to this clonotype: This may be a read error, as it is one base from a much larger clone. This chain joins TRBV6-2 or TRBV6-3 and TRBJ2-1, with 7 bases fitting TRBD2. Germline assignment: CDR1 MNHEY and CDR2 SVGEGT. This CDR3 has 11 residues. The CDR3 region has the DNA TGTGTCAGCGGGGACTACAGGAAGCAGTTCTTC. Residues: CVSGDYRKQFF.

This clonotype was recorded many times. This chain joins TRBV12-3 or TRBV12-4 and TRBJ2-3, with 7 nucleotides matching TRBD2. Germline trimming cut 0 bases from V and 2 bases from J; bases unmatched to any gene: 5. The CDR3 is 16 residues long. In DNA form, the CDR3 reads TGTGCCAGCAGTTTAGCGGGAGCGGGGAACACAGATACGCAGTATTTT. Protein: CASSLAGAGNTDTQYF.

This clonotype was seen ten or more times. This chain connects TRBV2 to TRBJ1-4, with D possibly being TRBD1 (5 bases). V lost 3 bases to trimming and J lost 10 bases, with 18 bases between them. The germline V gene encodes CDR1 SNHLY and CDR2 FYNNEI. The CDR3 runs to 15 residues. The chain's CDR3 is CASSEGRGPQAKLFF. CDR3 DNA: TGTGCCAGCAGTGAGGGTAGGGGTCCACAGGCAAAACTGTTTTTT.